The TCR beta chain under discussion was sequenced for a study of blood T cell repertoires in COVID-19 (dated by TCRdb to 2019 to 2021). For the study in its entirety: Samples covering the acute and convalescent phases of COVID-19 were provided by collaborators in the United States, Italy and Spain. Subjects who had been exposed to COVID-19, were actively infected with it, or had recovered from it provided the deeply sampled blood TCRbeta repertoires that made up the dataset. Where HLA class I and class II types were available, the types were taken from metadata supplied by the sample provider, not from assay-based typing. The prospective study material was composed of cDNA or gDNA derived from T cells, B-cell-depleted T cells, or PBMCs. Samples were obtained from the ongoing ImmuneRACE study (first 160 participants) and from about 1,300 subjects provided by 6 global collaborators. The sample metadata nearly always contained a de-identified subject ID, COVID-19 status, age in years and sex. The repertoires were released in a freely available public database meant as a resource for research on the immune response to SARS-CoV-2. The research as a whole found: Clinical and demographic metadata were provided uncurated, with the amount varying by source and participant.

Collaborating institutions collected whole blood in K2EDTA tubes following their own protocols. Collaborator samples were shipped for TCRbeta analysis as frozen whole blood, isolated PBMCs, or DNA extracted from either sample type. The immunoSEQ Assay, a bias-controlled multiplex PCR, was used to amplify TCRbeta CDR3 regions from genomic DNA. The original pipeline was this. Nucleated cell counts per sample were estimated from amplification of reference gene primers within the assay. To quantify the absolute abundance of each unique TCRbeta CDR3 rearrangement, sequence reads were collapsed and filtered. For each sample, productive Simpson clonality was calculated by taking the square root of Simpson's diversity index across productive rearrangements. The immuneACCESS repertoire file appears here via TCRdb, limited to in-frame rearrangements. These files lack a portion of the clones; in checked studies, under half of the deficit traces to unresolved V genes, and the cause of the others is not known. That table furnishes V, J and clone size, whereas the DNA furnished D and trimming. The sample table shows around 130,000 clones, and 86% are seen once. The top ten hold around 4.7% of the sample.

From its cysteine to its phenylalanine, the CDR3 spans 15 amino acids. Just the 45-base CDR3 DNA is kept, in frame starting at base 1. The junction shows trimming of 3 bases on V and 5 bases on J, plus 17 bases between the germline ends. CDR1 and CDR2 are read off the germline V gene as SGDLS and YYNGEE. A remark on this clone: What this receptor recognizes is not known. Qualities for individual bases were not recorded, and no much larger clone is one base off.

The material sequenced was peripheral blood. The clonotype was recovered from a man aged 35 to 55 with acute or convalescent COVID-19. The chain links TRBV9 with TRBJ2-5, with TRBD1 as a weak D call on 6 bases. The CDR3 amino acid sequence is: CASSARLQGFETQYF. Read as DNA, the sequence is TGTGCCAGCAGCGCCAGACTACAGGGATTTGAGACCCAGTACTTC.